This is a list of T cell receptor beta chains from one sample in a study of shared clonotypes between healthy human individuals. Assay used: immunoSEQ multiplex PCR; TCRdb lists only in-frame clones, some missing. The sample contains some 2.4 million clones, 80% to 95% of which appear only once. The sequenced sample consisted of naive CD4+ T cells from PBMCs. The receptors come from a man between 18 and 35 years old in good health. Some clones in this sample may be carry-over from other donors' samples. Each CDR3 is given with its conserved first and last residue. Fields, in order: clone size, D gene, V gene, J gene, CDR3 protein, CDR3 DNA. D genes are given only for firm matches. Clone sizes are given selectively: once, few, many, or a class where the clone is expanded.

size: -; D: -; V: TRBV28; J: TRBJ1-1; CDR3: CASSLSGSAGHLF; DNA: TGTGCCAGCAGTTTATCGGGGTCCGCCGGGCATCTCTTT
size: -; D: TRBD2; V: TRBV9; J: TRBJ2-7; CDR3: CASSVVGGGPLEQYF; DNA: TGTGCCAGCAGCGTAGTCGGGGGAGGGCCCCTCGAGCAGTACTTC
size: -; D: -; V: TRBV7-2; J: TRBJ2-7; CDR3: CASSLVARGEGRRPHEQYF; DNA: TGTGCCAGCAGCTTAGTGGCACGAGGCGAGGGCAGACGCCCCCACGAGCAGTACTTC
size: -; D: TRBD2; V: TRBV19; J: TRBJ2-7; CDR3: CASSISAGALEQYF; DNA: TGTGCCAGTAGTATCTCGGCGGGAGCCCTCGAGCAGTACTTC
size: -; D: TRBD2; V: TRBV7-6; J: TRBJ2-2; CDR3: CASSLVPAGEAGELFF; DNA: TGTGCCAGCAGCTTAGTGCCAGCGGGAGAGGCCGGGGAGCTGTTTTTT
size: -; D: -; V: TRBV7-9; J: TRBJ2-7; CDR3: CAASRGESYEQYF; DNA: TGTGCTGCGAGCAGGGGAGAGAGTTACGAGCAGTACTTC
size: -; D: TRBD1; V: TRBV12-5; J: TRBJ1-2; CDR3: CASGAGTELTGYTF; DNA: TGTGCTAGTGGTGCCGGGACAGAATTAACTGGCTACACCTTC
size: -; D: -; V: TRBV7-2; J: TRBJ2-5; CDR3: CASSLGTNRLGETQYF; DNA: TGTGCCAGCAGCTTAGGGACCAACCGGTTAGGAGAGACCCAGTACTTC
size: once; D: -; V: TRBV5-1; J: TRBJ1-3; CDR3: CASSLLGPGNTIYF; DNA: TGCGCCAGCAGCTTGTTGGGGCCTGGAAACACCATATATTTT
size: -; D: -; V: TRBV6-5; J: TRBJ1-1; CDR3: CASSYERGTEAFF; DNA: TGTGCCAGCAGTTACGAGCGGGGCACTGAAGCTTTCTTT
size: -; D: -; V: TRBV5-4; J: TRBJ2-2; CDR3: CASSYLGNTGELFF; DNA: TGTGCCAGCAGCTATCTGGGGAACACCGGGGAGCTGTTTTTT
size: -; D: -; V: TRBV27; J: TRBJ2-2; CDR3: CASSSTRAGELFF; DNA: TGTGCCAGCAGTTCGACCAGGGCCGGGGAGCTGTTTTTT
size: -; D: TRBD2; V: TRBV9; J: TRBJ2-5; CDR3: CASSPISGGGETQYF; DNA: TGTGCCAGCAGCCCAATCTCTGGGGGGGGAGAGACCCAGTACTTC
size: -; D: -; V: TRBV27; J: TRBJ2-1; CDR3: CASSNARDGSYNEQFF; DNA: TGTGCCAGCAGTAACGCCCGGGACGGCTCCTACAATGAGCAGTTCTTC
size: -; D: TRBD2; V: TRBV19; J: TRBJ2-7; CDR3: CASSSGRAREQYF; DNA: TGTGCCAGTAGTAGCGGGAGGGCGAGGGAGCAGTACTTC
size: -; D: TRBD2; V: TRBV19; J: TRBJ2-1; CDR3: CASSPGLASYNEQFF; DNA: TGTGCCAGTAGTCCGGGACTAGCGTCTTACAATGAGCAGTTCTTC
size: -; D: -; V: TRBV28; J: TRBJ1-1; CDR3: CASSSGDRTEAFF; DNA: TGTGCCAGCAGTTCTGGCGACAGGACAGAAGCTTTCTTT
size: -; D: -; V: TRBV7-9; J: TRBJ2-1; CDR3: CASSLVGSPTYNEQFF; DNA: TGTGCCAGCAGCTTAGTTGGTTCCCCAACCTACAATGAGCAGTTCTTC